This passage covers 5 T cell receptor beta chains from one sample sequenced in a study of Graves' ophthalmopathy and Graves' hyperthyroidism. Amplifying from RNA transcripts, the study obtained TCR beta CDR3 regions. HTBI primers were used in a first-round RT-PCR, which preceded a second-round multiplex PCR. TCRdb reprocessed the multiplex PCR reads via MiXCR and lists one record per CDR3 protein. The sample contains about 740,000 distinct CDR3 sequences, 40% of which appear only once. Sequencing was carried out using peripheral blood. The receptor source for this set is an adult man with Graves' ophthalmopathy.

This rearrangement joins TRBV10-2 to TRBJ2-2; TRBD2 is a possible D gene (5 bases). Trimming removed 5 bases from V and 4 bases from J, with 11 bases in between. Germline CDR1 and CDR2: WSHSY and SAAADI. This CDR3 has 14 amino acids. CDR3 residues: CASSPLEGTGELFF. CDR3 DNA sequence: TGCGCCAGCAGTCCCCTAGAGGGCACCGGGGAGCTGTTTTTT.

The CDR3 reads CASSYNRDYGYTF. Here the CDR3 DNA reads TGTGCCAGCAGTTATAACAGGGATTATGGCTACACCTTC. The rearrangement uses TRBV6-5 and TRBJ1-2; weak D call: TRBD1 (6 bases). Trimming took 3 bases from V and 5 from J, leaving 10 bases between them. This CDR3 region has 13 residues. Germline CDR1 is MNHEY and CDR2 is SVGAGI.

This clonotype was seen only a few times. The chain carries TRBV28 and TRBJ1-5; D is unclear. This CDR3 has 11 residues. In germline, CDR1 is MDHEN, CDR2 SYDVKM. Trimming took 5 bases from V and 7 from J, leaving 6 bases between them. CDR3 loop: CASSTRQPQHF. CDR3 coding DNA: TGTGCCAGCAGTACAAGGCAGCCCCAGCATTTT.

This clonotype was recorded a few times. The rearrangement uses TRBV2 and TRBJ2-7; 8 bases line up with TRBD2. V lost 5 bases and J lost 0; bases outside the gene matches: 12. There are 17 residues in the CDR3. The V gene's germline CDR1 is SNHLY and CDR2 FYNNEI. The CDR3 bases are TGTGCCAGCAGTTCATCCCTGTGGAGCGGGGGCTCCTACGAGCAGTACTTC. Amino acid sequence: CASSSSLWSGGSYEQYF.

This clonotype has only a few counts. This rearrangement joins TRBV5-4 to TRBJ1-2, with D possibly TRBD1 on 5 matching bases. This CDR3 is built from 12 residues. The ends were cut back, 10 bases at V and 6 bases at J, with 16 bases in the middle. Germline V gene sequence: CDR1 SGHNT, CDR2 YYREEE (reference sequence). The CDR3 here is CASGLWGDGYTF. The CDR3 DNA follows: TGTGCCTCAGGACTCTGGGGGGATGGCTACACCTTC.